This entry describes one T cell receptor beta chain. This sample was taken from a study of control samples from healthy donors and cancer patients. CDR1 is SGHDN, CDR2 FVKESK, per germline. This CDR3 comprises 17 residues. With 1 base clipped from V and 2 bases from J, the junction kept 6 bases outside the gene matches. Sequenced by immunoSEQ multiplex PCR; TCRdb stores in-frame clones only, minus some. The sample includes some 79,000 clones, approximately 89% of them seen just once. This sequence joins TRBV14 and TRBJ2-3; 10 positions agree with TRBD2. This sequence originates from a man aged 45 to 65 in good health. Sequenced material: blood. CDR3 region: CASSQVKRGGATDTQYF. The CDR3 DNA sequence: TGTGCCAGCAGCCAAGTTAAGCGGGGGGGCGCCACAGATACGCAGTATTTT.